This T cell receptor beta chain was recorded in a study of vaccination effects on CD4 cells after COVID-19. In the study overall: Convalescent patients (n = two) were sampled 16 days and one week prevaccination.

Study outcomes and limitations: Clones that were induced by infection or by vaccine showed marked contraction late after vaccination.

Peptide-pool stimulation followed by sequencing identified expanded antigen-specific CD4+ clonotypes in the ViraFEST assay. Culturing for 10 days preceded CD4+ T cell isolation. PCR showed that the person got SARS-CoV-2 infection at some point between March and December 2020. Fewer than 2.5 million PBMC were seeded per well and grown in the presence of about 10 IU/ml IL-2 and around 10 ug/ml peptides. On days 3 and 7, fresh IL-2 medium replaced half the medium. CDR1 is LGHNA and CDR2 is YNFKEQ in the germline V gene. V lost 0 bases and J lost 8, with 16 bases in between. The CDR3 is 15 residues long. The assay was immunoSEQ multiplex PCR, and TCRdb's table has in-frame clones only and misses some. The sample yields roughly 45,000 clones, roughly four fifths seen once. Note on this clone: Its antigen is unidentified.

Sample: CD4+ T cells from PBMCs cultured with a peptide pool, taken before COVID-19 vaccination. The receptor's source is a human donor who had a prior SARS-CoV-2 infection. The chain couples TRBV4-2 to TRBJ1-2; D not resolved. CDR3 sequence reads: CASSQDHSASGGYTF. CDR3 bases: TGTGCCAGCAGCCAAGATCACAGCGCAAGCGGGGGCTACACCTTC.